This T cell receptor beta chain was observed in a study of blood T cells in healthy people across ages. This clonotype was counted many times. PCR was performed a second time for about 7 to 12 cycles using a sample-barcoded 5' primer and a J-beta primer mix. TCRdb processed the 5' RACE reads anew with MiXCR; each CDR3 protein has one entry. Of around 1,700,000 distinct CDR3 sequences in the sample, 25% to 30% were seen once. Total RNA amounts of at least 5.5 micrograms were extracted per sample. Germline CDR1 is DFQATT and CDR2 is SNEGSKA (reference sequence). V was trimmed by 7 bases and J by 8 bases, leaving 14 bases between them. This CDR3 region has 12 residues.

The source material was blood. V is TRBV20-1 and J is TRBJ1-4; TRBD1 is a possible D gene (5 bases). The source is a woman in her 30s in good health. In DNA, the CDR3 is TGCAGTGTCGGGGCCCGAAACGAAAAACTGTTTTTT. This sequence encodes CSVGARNEKLFF.